The rows below give T cell receptor beta chains drawn from one sample of a study of PD-1 blockade in classical Hodgkin lymphoma. Profiled with immunoSEQ multiplex PCR; TCRdb holds only in-frame clones, not every one. The sample has tens of thousands of clones, roughly nine tenths seen once. The sample consisted of peripheral blood mononuclear cells (PBMCs), taken before the fourth cycle of nivolumab. The source is a human donor with classical Hodgkin lymphoma. The CDR3 runs from the conserved cysteine through the conserved F or W. The D gene is left open where the match is weak. Size tells how often a clone was seen (once, few, many) or the class of an expanded clone, and some rows leave it out.

v_call: TRBV7-4; j_call: TRBJ1-5; clone_size: once; d_call: .; cdr3_nt: TGTGCCAGCAGCTTAGAGCCACAGGGCTGTCAGCCCCAGCATTTT; cdr3_aa: CASSLEPQGCQPQHF
v_call: TRBV20-1; j_call: TRBJ2-5; clone_size: .; d_call: .; cdr3_nt: TGCAGTGCAGTGGGCCAAGAGACCCAGTACTTC; cdr3_aa: CSAVGQETQYF
v_call: TRBV30; j_call: TRBJ1-3; clone_size: .; d_call: .; cdr3_nt: TGTGCCTGGAGTCTCACGGGGGACCCTGGTTCCGGGACCATATATTTT; cdr3_aa: CAWSLTGDPGSGTIYF
v_call: TRBV27; j_call: TRBJ1-2; clone_size: .; d_call: TRBD1; cdr3_nt: TGTGCCAGCAGTCCCACCGGGACAGGGAAGGTTGGCTACACCTTC; cdr3_aa: CASSPTGTGKVGYTF
v_call: TRBV18; j_call: TRBJ2-2; clone_size: .; d_call: .; cdr3_nt: TGTGCCAGCTCACCACCTTTCGGCGGTAACACCGGGGAGCTGTTTTTT; cdr3_aa: CASSPPFGGNTGELFF
v_call: TRBV7-2; j_call: TRBJ1-4; clone_size: .; d_call: TRBD1; cdr3_nt: TGTGCCAGCAGAACGGACAGGGCGAATGAAAAACTGTTTTTT; cdr3_aa: CASRTDRANEKLFF
v_call: TRBV5-1; j_call: TRBJ1-3; clone_size: .; d_call: .; cdr3_nt: TGCGCCAGCAGCCCGGGGGGACGAATCAACTCTGGAAACACCATATATTTT; cdr3_aa: CASSPGGRINSGNTIYF
v_call: TRBV30; j_call: TRBJ1-2; clone_size: .; d_call: .; cdr3_nt: TGTGCCTGGAGTGCTGGGGAAAACTATGGCTACACCTTC; cdr3_aa: CAWSAGENYGYTF
v_call: TRBV27; j_call: TRBJ2-1; clone_size: .; d_call: TRBD2; cdr3_nt: TGTGCCAGCAGTTTATACCGGGACTATACCTACAATGAGCAGTTCTTC; cdr3_aa: CASSLYRDYTYNEQFF
v_call: TRBV29-1; j_call: TRBJ1-5; clone_size: .; d_call: .; cdr3_nt: TGCAGCGTGAAGGGGGGACGGGATAGCAATCAGCCCCAGCATTTT; cdr3_aa: CSVKGGRDSNQPQHF
v_call: TRBV6-5; j_call: TRBJ2-7; clone_size: .; d_call: .; cdr3_nt: TGTGCCAGCAGTTCTCTCAGCGTAGACGAGCAGTACTTC; cdr3_aa: CASSSLSVDEQYF
v_call: TRBV6-5; j_call: TRBJ1-4; clone_size: .; d_call: TRBD1; cdr3_nt: TGTGCCAGCAGGGGACAGGGGCGAGAAAAACTGTTTTTT; cdr3_aa: CASRGQGREKLFF
v_call: TRBV28; j_call: TRBJ1-2; clone_size: once; d_call: .; cdr3_nt: TGTGCCAGCAGCACCCCCCGTGGCAGGGATAACTATGGCTACACCTTC; cdr3_aa: CASSTPRGRDNYGYTF
v_call: TRBV5-6; j_call: TRBJ1-5; clone_size: few; d_call: TRBD1; cdr3_nt: TGTGCCAGCAGCTCCGGGACAGGGACCTTCAATCAGCCCCAGCATTTT; cdr3_aa: CASSSGTGTFNQPQHF
v_call: TRBV6-5; j_call: TRBJ1-5; clone_size: .; d_call: .; cdr3_nt: TGTGCCAGCAGTTACTCAGGCGGGATCGGTCAGCCCCAGCATTTT; cdr3_aa: CASSYSGGIGQPQHF
v_call: TRBV7-2; j_call: TRBJ2-3; clone_size: .; d_call: TRBD2; cdr3_nt: TGTGCCAGCAGCCCCGGACTAGCGGGGGCGATCAGCACAGATACGCAGTATTTT; cdr3_aa: CASSPGLAGAISTDTQYF
v_call: TRBV7-2; j_call: TRBJ1-2; clone_size: .; d_call: TRBD1; cdr3_nt: TGTGCCAGCAGCCCACTGGGACAGACCTTTAACTATGGCTACACCTTC; cdr3_aa: CASSPLGQTFNYGYTF
v_call: TRBV28; j_call: TRBJ2-2; clone_size: .; d_call: TRBD2; cdr3_nt: TGTGCCAGTGGGGGGCTAGCGGGGGTCCCTACCGGGGAGCTGTTTTTT; cdr3_aa: CASGGLAGVPTGELFF
v_call: TRBV11-2; j_call: TRBJ2-7; clone_size: once; d_call: .; cdr3_nt: TGTGCCAGCAGCTCCTTCGCCTACGAGCAGTACTTC; cdr3_aa: CASSSFAYEQYF
v_call: TRBV29-1; j_call: TRBJ2-2; clone_size: .; d_call: TRBD1; cdr3_nt: TGCAGCGTATTGGGACAGGGGGCCACCGGGGAGCTGTTTTTT; cdr3_aa: CSVLGQGATGELFF
v_call: TRBV6-5; j_call: TRBJ2-7; clone_size: .; d_call: .; cdr3_nt: TGTGCCAGCAGCCCTCGGAGGGGTGGGTCTCTGCTCCTCTTC; cdr3_aa: CASSPRRGGSLLLF
v_call: TRBV28; j_call: TRBJ2-3; clone_size: .; d_call: .; cdr3_nt: TGTGCCAGCAGTACCCTCGACCTATCGGGCAGTACAGATACGCAGTATTTT; cdr3_aa: CASSTLDLSGSTDTQYF
v_call: TRBV27; j_call: TRBJ1-1; clone_size: once; d_call: .; cdr3_nt: TGTGCCAGCGGTTCGTGGGCCGTGAACACTGAAGCTTTCTTT; cdr3_aa: CASGSWAVNTEAFF
v_call: TRBV20-1; j_call: TRBJ1-2; clone_size: .; d_call: .; cdr3_nt: TGCAGTGCTAGAGTAACTGGCTACACCTTC; cdr3_aa: CSARVTGYTF
v_call: TRBV27; j_call: TRBJ2-4; clone_size: .; d_call: TRBD2; cdr3_nt: TGTGCCAGCAGTTCAAACGGGGGGGCGGGTAACATTCAGTACTTC; cdr3_aa: CASSSNGGAGNIQYF
v_call: TRBV30; j_call: TRBJ1-1; clone_size: .; d_call: .; cdr3_nt: TGTGCCTGGACACAGGGCCTGGGCAACACTGAAGCTTTCTTT; cdr3_aa: CAWTQGLGNTEAFF
v_call: TRBV9; j_call: TRBJ1-1; clone_size: few; d_call: .; cdr3_nt: TGTGCCAGCAGCGAAGACAGTCATTTCCCTTTCTTT; cdr3_aa: CASSEDSHFPFF
v_call: TRBV30; j_call: TRBJ1-1; clone_size: .; d_call: TRBD1; cdr3_nt: TGTGCCTGGACTCGGGACAGGGGTGACACTGAAGCTTTCTTT; cdr3_aa: CAWTRDRGDTEAFF
v_call: TRBV11-3; j_call: TRBJ2-3; clone_size: .; d_call: .; cdr3_nt: TGTGCCAGCAGCTTTGGTACCGGGGCTACAGATACGCAGTATTTT; cdr3_aa: CASSFGTGATDTQYF
v_call: TRBV19; j_call: TRBJ1-4; clone_size: .; d_call: .; cdr3_nt: TGTGCCAGTAGTATAAGGGGCTCGGATGAAAAACTGTTTTTT; cdr3_aa: CASSIRGSDEKLFF
v_call: TRBV5-4; j_call: TRBJ2-7; clone_size: .; d_call: TRBD1; cdr3_nt: TGTGCCAGCAGCCCCCGGACAGGGATTGGGGTCGAGCAGTACTTC; cdr3_aa: CASSPRTGIGVEQYF
v_call: TRBV5-1; j_call: TRBJ1-3; clone_size: .; d_call: TRBD1; cdr3_nt: TGCGCCAGCAGCTTAACAGGGGAGGCCAGCTCTGGAAACACCATATATTTT; cdr3_aa: CASSLTGEASSGNTIYF
v_call: TRBV30; j_call: TRBJ1-1; clone_size: .; d_call: .; cdr3_nt: TGTGCCTGGAGTATCCTGACGGGAATGAACACTGAAGCTTTCTTT; cdr3_aa: CAWSILTGMNTEAFF
v_call: TRBV10-3; j_call: TRBJ1-6; clone_size: .; d_call: .; cdr3_nt: TGTGCCATCAGTGGGCTGGGGCAGGGATCACCCCTCCACTTT; cdr3_aa: CAISGLGQGSPLHF
v_call: TRBV19; j_call: TRBJ1-4; clone_size: .; d_call: .; cdr3_nt: TGTGCCAGTAGTACGTGGACAACCGGAGCAACTAATGAAAAACTGTTTTTT; cdr3_aa: CASSTWTTGATNEKLFF
v_call: TRBV6-6; j_call: TRBJ2-7; clone_size: .; d_call: .; cdr3_nt: TGTGCCAGCAGTTACTCGGCCTCCTACGAGCAGTACTTC; cdr3_aa: CASSYSASYEQYF
v_call: TRBV7-6; j_call: TRBJ1-3; clone_size: .; d_call: TRBD1; cdr3_nt: TGTGCCAGCAGCTCCACCACAGGGGGTGACAGCTCTGGAAACACCATATATTTT; cdr3_aa: CASSSTTGGDSSGNTIYF
v_call: TRBV5-6; j_call: TRBJ2-6; clone_size: .; d_call: TRBD1; cdr3_nt: TGTGCCAGCAGCTTCGGGACAGGGCCTTTCTCTGGGGCCAACGTCCTGACTTTC; cdr3_aa: CASSFGTGPFSGANVLTF
v_call: TRBV28; j_call: TRBJ1-5; clone_size: .; d_call: .; cdr3_nt: TGTGCCAGCAGTTTGGGGGGGACCAATCAGCCCCAGCATTTT; cdr3_aa: CASSLGGTNQPQHF
v_call: TRBV15; j_call: TRBJ2-3; clone_size: once; d_call: TRBD1; cdr3_nt: TGTGCCACCAGCAGATTACAGGGGAGCACAGATACGCAGTATTTT; cdr3_aa: CATSRLQGSTDTQYF
v_call: TRBV10-3; j_call: TRBJ2-1; clone_size: once; d_call: .; cdr3_nt: TGTGCCATCAGTAAATTAGGCGGGGAACATGTTGTCAAGGCCGATATTGAGCAGTTCTTC; cdr3_aa: CAISKLGGEHVVKADIEQFF